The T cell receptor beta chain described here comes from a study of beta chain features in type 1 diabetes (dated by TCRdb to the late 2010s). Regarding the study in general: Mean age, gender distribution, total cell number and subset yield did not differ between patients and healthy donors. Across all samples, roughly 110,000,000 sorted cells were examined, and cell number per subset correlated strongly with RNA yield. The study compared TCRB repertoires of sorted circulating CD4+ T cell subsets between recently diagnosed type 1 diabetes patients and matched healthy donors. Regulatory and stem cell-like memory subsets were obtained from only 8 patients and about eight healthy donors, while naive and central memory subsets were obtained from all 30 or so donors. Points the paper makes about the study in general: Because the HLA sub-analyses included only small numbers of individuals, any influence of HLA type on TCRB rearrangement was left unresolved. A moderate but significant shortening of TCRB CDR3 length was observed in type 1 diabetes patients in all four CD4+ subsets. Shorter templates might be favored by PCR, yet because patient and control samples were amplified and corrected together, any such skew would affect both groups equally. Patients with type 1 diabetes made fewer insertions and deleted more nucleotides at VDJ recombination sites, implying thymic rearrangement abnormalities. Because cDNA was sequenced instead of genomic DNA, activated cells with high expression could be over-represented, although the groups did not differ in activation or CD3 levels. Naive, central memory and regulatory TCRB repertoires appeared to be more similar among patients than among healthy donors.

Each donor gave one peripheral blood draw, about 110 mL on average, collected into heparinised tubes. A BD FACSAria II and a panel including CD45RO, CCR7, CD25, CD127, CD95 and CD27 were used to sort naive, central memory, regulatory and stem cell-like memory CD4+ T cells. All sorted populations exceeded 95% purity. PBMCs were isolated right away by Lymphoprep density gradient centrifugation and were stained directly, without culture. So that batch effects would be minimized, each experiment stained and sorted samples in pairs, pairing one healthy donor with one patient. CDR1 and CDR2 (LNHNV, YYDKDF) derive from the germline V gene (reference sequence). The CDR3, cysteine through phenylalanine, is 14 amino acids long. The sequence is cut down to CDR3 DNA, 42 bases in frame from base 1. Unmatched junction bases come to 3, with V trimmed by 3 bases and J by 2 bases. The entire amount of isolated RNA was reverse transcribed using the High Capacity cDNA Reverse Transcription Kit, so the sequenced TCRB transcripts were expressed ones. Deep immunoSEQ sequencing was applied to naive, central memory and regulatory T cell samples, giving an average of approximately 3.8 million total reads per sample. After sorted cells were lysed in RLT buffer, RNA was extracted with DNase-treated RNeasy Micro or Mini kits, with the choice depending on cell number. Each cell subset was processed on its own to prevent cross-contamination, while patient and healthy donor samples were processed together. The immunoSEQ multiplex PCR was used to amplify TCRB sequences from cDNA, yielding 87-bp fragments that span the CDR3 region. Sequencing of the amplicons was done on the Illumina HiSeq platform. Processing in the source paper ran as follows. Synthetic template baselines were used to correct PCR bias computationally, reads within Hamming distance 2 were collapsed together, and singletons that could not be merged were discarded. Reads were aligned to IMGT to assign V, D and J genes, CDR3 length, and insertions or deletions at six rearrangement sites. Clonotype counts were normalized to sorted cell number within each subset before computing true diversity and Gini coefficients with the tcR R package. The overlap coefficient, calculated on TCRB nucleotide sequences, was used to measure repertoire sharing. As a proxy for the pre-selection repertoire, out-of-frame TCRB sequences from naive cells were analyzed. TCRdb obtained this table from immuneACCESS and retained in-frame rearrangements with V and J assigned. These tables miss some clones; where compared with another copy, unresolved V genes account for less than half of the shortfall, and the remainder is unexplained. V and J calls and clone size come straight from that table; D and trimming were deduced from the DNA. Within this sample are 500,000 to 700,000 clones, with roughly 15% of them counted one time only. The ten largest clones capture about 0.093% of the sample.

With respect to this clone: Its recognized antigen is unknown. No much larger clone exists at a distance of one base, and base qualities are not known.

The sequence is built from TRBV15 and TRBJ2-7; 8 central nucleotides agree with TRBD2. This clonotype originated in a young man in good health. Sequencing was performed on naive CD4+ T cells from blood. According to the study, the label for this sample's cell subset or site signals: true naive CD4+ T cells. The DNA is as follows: TGTGCCACCAGCAGTCCGGGACTAGCCTACGAGCAGTACTTC. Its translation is CATSSPGLAYEQYF.